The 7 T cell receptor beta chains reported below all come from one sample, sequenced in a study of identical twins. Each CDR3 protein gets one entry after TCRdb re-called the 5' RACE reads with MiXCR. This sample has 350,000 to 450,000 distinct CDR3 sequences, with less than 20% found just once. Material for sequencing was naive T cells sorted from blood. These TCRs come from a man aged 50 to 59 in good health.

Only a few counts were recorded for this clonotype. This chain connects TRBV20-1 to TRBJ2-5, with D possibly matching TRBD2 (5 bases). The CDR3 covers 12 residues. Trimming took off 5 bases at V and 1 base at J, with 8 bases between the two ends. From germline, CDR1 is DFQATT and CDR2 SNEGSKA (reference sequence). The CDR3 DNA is TGCAGTGCTCAGGACTTCCAAGAGACCCAGTACTTC. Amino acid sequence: CSAQDFQETQYF.

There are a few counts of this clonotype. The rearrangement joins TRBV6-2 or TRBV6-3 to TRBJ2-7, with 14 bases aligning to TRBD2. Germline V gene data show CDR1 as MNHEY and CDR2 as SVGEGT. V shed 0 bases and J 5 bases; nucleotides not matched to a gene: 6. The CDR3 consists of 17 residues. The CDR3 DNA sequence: TGTGCCAGCAGTTACTCGACTAGCGGGAGGGCCTTCAACGAGCAGTACTTC. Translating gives CASSYSTSGRAFNEQYF.

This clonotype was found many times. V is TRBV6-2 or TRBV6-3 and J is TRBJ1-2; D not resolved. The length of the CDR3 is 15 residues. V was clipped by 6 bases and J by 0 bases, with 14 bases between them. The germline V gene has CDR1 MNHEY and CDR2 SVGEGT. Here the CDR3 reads CASSPPLTANYGYTF. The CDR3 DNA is TGTGCCAGCAGCCCTCCCCTTACAGCTAACTATGGCTACACCTTC.

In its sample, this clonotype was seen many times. CDR3 bases: TGTGCCAGCAGTTCCCCTAGACTAGCGGGCCTACAAGAGACCCAGTACTTC. Amino acid sequence: CASSSPRLAGLQETQYF. The chain couples TRBV6-5 to TRBJ2-5, with 10 bases matching TRBD2. CDR3 length equals 17 residues. CDR1 is MNHEY, CDR2 SVGAGI, per germline. Trimming cost V 4 bases and J 2 bases; bases outside gene matches: 10.

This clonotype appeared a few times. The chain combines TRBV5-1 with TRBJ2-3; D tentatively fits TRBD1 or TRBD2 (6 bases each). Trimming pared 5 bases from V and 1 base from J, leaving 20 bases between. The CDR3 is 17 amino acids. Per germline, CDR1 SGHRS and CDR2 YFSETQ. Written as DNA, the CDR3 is TGCGCCAGCAGTTCGGGGGCAAGCGCAGGAGGCACAGATACGCAGTATTTT. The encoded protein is CASSSGASAGGTDTQYF.

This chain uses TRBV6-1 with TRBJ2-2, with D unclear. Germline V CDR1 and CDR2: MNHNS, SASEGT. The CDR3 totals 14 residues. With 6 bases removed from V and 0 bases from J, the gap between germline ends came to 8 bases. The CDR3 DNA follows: TGTGCCAGCAGGACCGGCTCGAACACCGGGGAGCTGTTTTTT. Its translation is CASRTGSNTGELFF.

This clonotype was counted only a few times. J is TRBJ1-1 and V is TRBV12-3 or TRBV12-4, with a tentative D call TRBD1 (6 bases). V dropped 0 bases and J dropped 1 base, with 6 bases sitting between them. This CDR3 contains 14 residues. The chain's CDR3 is CASSLARGNTEAFF. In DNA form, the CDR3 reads TGTGCCAGCAGTTTAGCCAGGGGGAACACTGAAGCTTTCTTT.